The source of this T cell receptor beta chain is a study of shared clonotypes between healthy human individuals. Study context: Participating donors consisted of a couple of women and a few men aged 18 to 49. There were three CD4 naive, three CD4 memory, two CD8 naive and one CD8 memory plates per donor.

Method: immunoSEQ multiplex PCR; TCRdb's copy keeps in-frame clones and lacks some. The sample holds about 79,000 clones; about 61% are singletons and the top ten take roughly 56%. The CDR3 extends over 14 amino acids. CDR1 and CDR2 (germline): ENHRY, SYGVKD. V was clipped by 2 bases and J by 5 bases; unmatched bases: 5. Broader study findings: On the whole, naive subsets had larger estimated richness than memory subsets had.

Regarding this clone: The antigen remains unidentified.

This TCR was recovered from a man between 25 and 39 years old in good health. Input material: memory CD8+ T cells sorted from blood. The sample's subset: CD45RO+ cells pooled with CCR7-negative TemRA cells. The chain links TRBV10-3 to TRBJ2-7, with 8 nucleotides matching TRBD1. The CDR3, as DNA: TGTGCCATCAGTGAGATCGACAGGGGAGACGAGCAGTACTTC. Translated, it gives CAISEIDRGDEQYF.